These 11 T cell receptor beta chains originate from one sample sequenced in a study of blood T cell repertoires in COVID-19 (dated by TCRdb to 2018 to 2020). Libraries came from the immunoSEQ multiplex PCR assay. Entries here come from immuneACCESS through TCRdb and include only in-frame sequences with V and J called. Some clones fail to appear in such tables; in the studies checked, an unresolved V gene covers under half of the shortfall, and the cause of the remainder is unknown. The sample has about 250,000 clones on record, 88% of them singletons. 1.3% to 1.5% of the sample is held by the ten biggest clonotypes. The sample consisted of peripheral blood. These receptors were taken from a man older than 75 with acute or convalescent COVID-19.

This clone appeared a few times. DNA for the CDR3: TGTGCCAGCTCACAGGGGGTACAAGAGACCCAGTACTTC. Amino acids: CASSQGVQETQYF. The chain links TRBV18 to TRBJ2-5; weak D call: TRBD1 (6 bases). V was clipped by 4 bases and J by 2 bases, with 8 bases between them. Germline CDR1 KGHSH, CDR2 LQKENI. The CDR3 runs to 13 residues.

This sequence joins TRBV28 and TRBJ2-4; 10 bases are shared with TRBD2. Germline CDR1 is MDHEN and CDR2 is SYDVKM. V lost 2 bases, J lost 8 bases, and 9 bases stayed unmatched. The CDR3 is 16 amino acids. CDR3 in DNA: TGTGCCAGCAGTTTACAAGGACTAGCGGTTAAGGACATTCAGTACTTC. It translates to CASSLQGLAVKDIQYF.

The genes are TRBV4-3 and TRBJ2-2; TRBD1 aligns across 11 bases. Trimming cost V 4 bases and J 0 bases; bases outside gene matches: 10. Germline CDR1 reads LGHNA; CDR2 reads YSLEER. This CDR3 comprises 19 residues. The chain's CDR3 is CASSPHPGTGGANTGELFF. CDR3 coding DNA: TGCGCCAGCAGCCCCCACCCCGGGACAGGGGGGGCGAACACCGGGGAGCTGTTTTTT.

This clone was picked up one time. The rearrangement joins TRBV7-2 to TRBJ1-5; D remains ambiguous. Germline V gene lookup returns CDR1 SGHTA and CDR2 FQGNSA. CDR3 length equals 11 residues. V was trimmed by 7 bases and J by 12 bases, leaving 13 bases between them. The CDR3 protein is CASTSGVFQHF. CDR3 coding DNA: TGTGCCAGCACCTCGGGTGTCTTCCAGCATTTT.

J is TRBJ2-1 and V is TRBV10-3, with TRBD2 identical over 14 bases. The CDR3 contains 15 residues. The ends lost 4 bases at V and 9 bases at J; junction bases unmatched: 5. CDR1 and CDR2 from the germline V gene are ENHRY and SYGVKD. The chain's CDR3 is CAISAGLAGEGEQFF. CDR3 nucleotide sequence: TGTGCCATCAGTGCGGGACTAGCGGGAGAGGGTGAGCAGTTCTTC.

This chain connects TRBV5-4 to TRBJ1-1, with 8 bases fitting TRBD1. CDR1 is SGHNT, CDR2 YYREEE, per germline (reference sequence). V was clipped by 4 bases and J by 8 bases; unmatched bases: 10. This CDR3 region has 14 residues. The CDR3 reads CASSLDREYAEAFF. Here the CDR3 DNA reads TGTGCCAGCAGCCTGGACAGGGAATACGCCGAAGCTTTCTTT. Complete variable domain (other parts from reference TRBV5-4 and TRBJ1-1): ETGVTQSPTHLIKTRGQQVTLRCSSQSGHNTVSWYQQALGQGPQFIFQYYREEENGRGNFPPRFSGLQFPNYSSELNVNALELDDSALYLCASSLDREYAEAFFGQGTRLTVV.

This sequence joins TRBV7-9 and TRBJ2-3; 16 nucleotides agree with TRBD2. This CDR3 is built from 21 residues. In germline, CDR1 is SEHNR, CDR2 FQNEAQ (reference sequence). V dropped 5 bases and J dropped 1; count of bases not matched to a gene: 15. The DNA for the CDR3 is TGTGCCAGCAGCACGGGACTAGCGGGAGGGATTCGTCGGGTAGGCACAGATACGCAGTATTTT. This encodes CASSTGLAGGIRRVGTDTQYF.

This sequence joins TRBV7-2 and TRBJ1-2; weak D call: TRBD1 (5 bases). The CDR3 has 15 residues. The germline V gene encodes CDR1 SGHTA and CDR2 FQGNSA. V was pared by 5 bases and J by 7 bases, with 20 bases between. The CDR3 region has the DNA TGTGCCAGCAGCCAACCCGGGGGGTCTTCGTCTGGCTACACCTTC. This codes for CASSQPGGSSSGYTF.

The rearrangement joins TRBV9 to TRBJ2-1, with 8 bases identical to TRBD2. After removal of 0 bases from V and 4 bases from J, the junction contained 3 bases not matched to a gene. CDR3 length: 15 amino acids. Germline assignment: CDR1 SGDLS and CDR2 YYNGEE. Written as DNA, the CDR3 is TGTGCCAGCAGCGTAGATCAGCGGGGGTACAATGAGCAGTTCTTC. This codes for CASSVDQRGYNEQFF. Full variable domain (missing parts from reference TRBV9 and TRBJ2-1): DSGVTQTPKHLITATGQRVTLRCSPRSGDLSVYWYQQSLDQGLQFLIQYYNGEERAKGNILERFSAQQFPDLHSELNLSSLELGDSALYFCASSVDQRGYNEQFFGPGTRLTVL.

This chain links TRBV5-4 with TRBJ2-5; TRBD1 matches at 11 bases. J was trimmed by 5 bases and V by 3 bases; bases with no gene match: 3. Germline V gives CDR1 SGHNT, CDR2 YYREEE (reference sequence). This CDR3 spans 14 amino acids. CDR3 sequence (DNA): TGTGCCAGCAGCTCGGGACAGGGGGTTGAGACCCAGTACTTC. This gives the protein CASSSGQGVETQYF. Looking up the rest from reference TRBV5-4 and TRBJ2-5 gives the full variable domain: ETGVTQSPTHLIKTRGQQVTLRCSSQSGHNTVSWYQQALGQGPQFIFQYYREEENGRGNFPPRFSGLQFPNYSSELNVNALELDDSALYLCASSSGQGVETQYFGPGTRLLVL.

The gene calls are TRBV14 and TRBJ2-3; 7 bases agree with TRBD1. CDR1 SGHDN and CDR2 FVKESK come from the germline V gene. V was pared by 3 bases and J by 7 bases, with 1 base of the junction left unmatched. This CDR3 has 12 amino acids. The CDR3 loop reads CASSQTGYTQYF. In DNA form, the CDR3 reads TGTGCCAGCAGCCAGACAGGGTATACGCAGTATTTT.